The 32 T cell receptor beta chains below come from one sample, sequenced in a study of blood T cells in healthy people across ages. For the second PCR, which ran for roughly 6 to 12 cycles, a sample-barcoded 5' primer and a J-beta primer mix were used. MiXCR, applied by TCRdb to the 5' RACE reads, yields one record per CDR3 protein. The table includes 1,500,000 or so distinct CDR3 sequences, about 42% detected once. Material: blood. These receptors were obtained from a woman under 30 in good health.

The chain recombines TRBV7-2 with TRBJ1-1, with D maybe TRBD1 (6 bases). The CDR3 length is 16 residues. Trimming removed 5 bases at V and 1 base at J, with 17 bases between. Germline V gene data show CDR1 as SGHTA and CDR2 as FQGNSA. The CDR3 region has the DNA TGTGCCAGCAGCCCGAGCGCAGGGGAAAGGAACACTGAAGCTTTCTTT. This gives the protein CASSPSAGERNTEAFF.

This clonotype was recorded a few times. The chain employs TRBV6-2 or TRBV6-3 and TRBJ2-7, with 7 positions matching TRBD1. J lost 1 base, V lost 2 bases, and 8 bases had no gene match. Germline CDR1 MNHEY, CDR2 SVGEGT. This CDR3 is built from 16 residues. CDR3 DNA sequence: TGTGCCAGCAGTTACGATCCGACAGGGTCGTCCTACGAGCAGTACTTC. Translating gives CASSYDPTGSSYEQYF.

CDR3 coding DNA: TGTGCCACCAGCCCCGTCACCCGGGGGAGCTCCTACGAGCAGTACTTC. Translation gives CATSPVTRGSSYEQYF. This chain uses TRBV15 with TRBJ2-7; D might be TRBD2 (6 bases). The V end lost 5 bases, the J end lost 0 bases, and 17 bases lay between the germline ends. The germline CDR1 and CDR2 sequences are LNHNV and YYDKDF (reference sequence). This CDR3 is built from 16 residues.

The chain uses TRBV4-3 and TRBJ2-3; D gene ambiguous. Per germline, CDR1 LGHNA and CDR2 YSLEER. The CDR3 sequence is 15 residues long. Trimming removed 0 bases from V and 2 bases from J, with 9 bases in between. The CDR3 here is CASSQDRLDTDTQYF. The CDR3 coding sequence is TGCGCCAGCAGCCAAGATAGGCTAGACACAGATACGCAGTATTTT.

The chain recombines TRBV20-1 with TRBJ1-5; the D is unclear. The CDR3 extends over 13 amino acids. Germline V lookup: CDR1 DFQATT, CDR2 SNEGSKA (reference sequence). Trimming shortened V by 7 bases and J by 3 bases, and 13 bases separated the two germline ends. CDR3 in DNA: TGCAGTGGTATAGAGGGCAACAATCAGCCCCAGCATTTT. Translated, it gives CSGIEGNNQPQHF.

DNA for the CDR3: TGCGCCAGCAGCCGAGAAAACGACAGGGAAAGGAACTATGGCTACACCTTC. Protein: CASSRENDRERNYGYTF. The chain employs TRBV4-3 and TRBJ1-2; the match to TRBD1 covers 7 bases. Germline CDR1 and CDR2: LGHNA and YSLEER. This CDR3 region has 17 residues. The J segment lost 2 bases and the V segment lost 4 bases, leaving 13 bases of the junction unmatched.

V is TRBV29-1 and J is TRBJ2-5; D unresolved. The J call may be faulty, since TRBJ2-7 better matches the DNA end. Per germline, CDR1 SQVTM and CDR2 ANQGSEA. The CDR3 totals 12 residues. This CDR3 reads CSVEGNRYEQYF. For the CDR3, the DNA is TGCAGCGTTGAGGGGAATCGCTACGAGCAGTACTTC.

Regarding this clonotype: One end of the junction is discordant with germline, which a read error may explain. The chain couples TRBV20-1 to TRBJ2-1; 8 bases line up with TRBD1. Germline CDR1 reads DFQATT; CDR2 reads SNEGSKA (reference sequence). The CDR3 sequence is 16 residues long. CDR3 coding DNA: TGCAGTGCTGAGGATCCGGAGACAGGGGCATACAGTGAGCAGTTCTTC. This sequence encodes CSAEDPETGAYSEQFF.

CDR3 DNA: TGTGCCTGGACTAGGGATCTGAACACTGAAGCTTTCTTT. Protein: CAWTRDLNTEAFF. The chain combines TRBV30 with TRBJ1-1; D ambiguous. V gave up 4 bases and J gave up 0 bases, with 9 bases separating them. There are 13 residues in the CDR3. Germline CDR1 reads GTSNPN; CDR2 reads SVGIG (reference sequence).

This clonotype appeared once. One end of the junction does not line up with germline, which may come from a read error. DNA of the CDR3: TGTGCTAGTGGGGGGACAGCGAAAAACTATGGCCACACCTTC. Translating it yields CASGGTAKNYGHTF. The chain couples TRBV12-5 to TRBJ1-2; 7 bases align to TRBD1. This CDR3 is 14 amino acids long. Germline V gene sequence: CDR1 LGHNT, CDR2 FRNRAP.

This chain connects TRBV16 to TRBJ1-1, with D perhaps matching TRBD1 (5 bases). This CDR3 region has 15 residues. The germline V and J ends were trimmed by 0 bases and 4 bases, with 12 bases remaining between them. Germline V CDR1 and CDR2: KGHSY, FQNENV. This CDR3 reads CASSQSARAATEAFF. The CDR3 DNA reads TGTGCCAGCAGCCAATCGGCCAGGGCGGCCACTGAAGCTTTCTTT.

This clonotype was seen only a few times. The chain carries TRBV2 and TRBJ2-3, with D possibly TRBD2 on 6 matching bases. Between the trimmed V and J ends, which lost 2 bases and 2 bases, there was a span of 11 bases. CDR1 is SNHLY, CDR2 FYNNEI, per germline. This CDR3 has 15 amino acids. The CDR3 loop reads CASSELRDPTDTQYF. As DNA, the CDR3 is TGTGCCAGCAGTGAACTGCGGGACCCCACAGATACGCAGTATTTT.

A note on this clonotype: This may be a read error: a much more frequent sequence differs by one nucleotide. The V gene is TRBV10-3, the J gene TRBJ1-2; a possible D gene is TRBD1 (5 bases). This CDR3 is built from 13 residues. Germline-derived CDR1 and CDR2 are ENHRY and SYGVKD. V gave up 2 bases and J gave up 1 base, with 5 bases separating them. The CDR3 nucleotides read TGTGCCATCAGTGAGGACAGTAACTATGGCTACACCTTC. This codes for CAISEDSNYGYTF.

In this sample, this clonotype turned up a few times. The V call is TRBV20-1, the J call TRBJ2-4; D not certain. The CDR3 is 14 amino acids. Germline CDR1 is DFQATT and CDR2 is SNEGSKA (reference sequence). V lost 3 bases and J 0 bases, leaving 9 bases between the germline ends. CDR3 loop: CSAREGLAKNIQYF. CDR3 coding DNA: TGCAGTGCTAGGGAAGGTCTAGCCAAAAACATTCAGTACTTC.

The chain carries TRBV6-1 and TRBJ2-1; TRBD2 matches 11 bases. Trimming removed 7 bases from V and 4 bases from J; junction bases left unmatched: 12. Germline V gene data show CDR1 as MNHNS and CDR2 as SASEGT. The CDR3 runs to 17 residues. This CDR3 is CASKEGGLADKYNEQFF. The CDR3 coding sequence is TGTGCCAGCAAGGAAGGGGGACTAGCGGACAAATACAATGAGCAGTTCTTC.

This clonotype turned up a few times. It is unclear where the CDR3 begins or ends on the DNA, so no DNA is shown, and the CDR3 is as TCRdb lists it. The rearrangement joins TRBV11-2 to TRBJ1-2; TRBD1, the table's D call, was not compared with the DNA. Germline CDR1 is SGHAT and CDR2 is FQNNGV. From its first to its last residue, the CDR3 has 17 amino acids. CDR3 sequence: CASSFGPGTGSNYGYTF.

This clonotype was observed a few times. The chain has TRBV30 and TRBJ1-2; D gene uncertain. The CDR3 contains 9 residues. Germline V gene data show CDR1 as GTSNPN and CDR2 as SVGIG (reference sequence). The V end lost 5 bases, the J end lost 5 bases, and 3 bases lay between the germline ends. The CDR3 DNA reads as TGTGCCTGGGGGTATGGCTACACCTTC. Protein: CAWGYGYTF.

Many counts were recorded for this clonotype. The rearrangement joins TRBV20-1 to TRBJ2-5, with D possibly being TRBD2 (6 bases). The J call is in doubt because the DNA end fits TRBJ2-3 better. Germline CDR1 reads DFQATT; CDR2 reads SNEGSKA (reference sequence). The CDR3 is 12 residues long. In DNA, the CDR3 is TGCAGTGCTAGGGACCCGGGGGAAACGCAGTATTTT. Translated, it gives CSARDPGETQYF.

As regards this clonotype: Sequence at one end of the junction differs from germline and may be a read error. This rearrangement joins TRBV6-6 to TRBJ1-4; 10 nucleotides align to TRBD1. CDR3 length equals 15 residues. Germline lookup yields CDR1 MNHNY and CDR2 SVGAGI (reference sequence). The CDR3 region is CDSRKRQGASEKLFF. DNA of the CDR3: TGTGACAGCAGGAAAAGACAGGGGGCCAGTGAAAAACTGTTTTTT.

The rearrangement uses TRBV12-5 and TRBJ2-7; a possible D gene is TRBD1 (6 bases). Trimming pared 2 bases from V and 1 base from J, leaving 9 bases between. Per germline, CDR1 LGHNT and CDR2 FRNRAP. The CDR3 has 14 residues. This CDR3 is CASGLTGLSYEQYF. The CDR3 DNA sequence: TGTGCTAGTGGTTTGACAGGGTTATCCTACGAGCAGTACTTC. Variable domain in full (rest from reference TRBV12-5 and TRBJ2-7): DARVTQTPRHKVTEMGQEVTMRCQPILGHNTVFWYRQTMMQGLELLAYFRNRAPLDDSGMPKDRFSAEMPDATLATLKIQPSEPRDSAVYFCASGLTGLSYEQYFGPGTRLTVT.

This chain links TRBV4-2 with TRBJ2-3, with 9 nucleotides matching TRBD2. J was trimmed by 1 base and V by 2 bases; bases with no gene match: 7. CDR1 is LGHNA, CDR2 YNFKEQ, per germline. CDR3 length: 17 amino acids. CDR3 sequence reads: CASSQLRLAEGTDTQYF. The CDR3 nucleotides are TGTGCCAGCAGCCAACTCAGACTAGCGGAGGGCACAGATACGCAGTATTTT.

CDR3 DNA sequence: TGCTTAAGTTGGGGGGACACTGAAGCTTTCTTT. Its translation: CLSWGDTEAFF. The rearrangement links TRBV20-1 to TRBJ1-1, with D tentatively TRBD1 (5 bases). The V gene's germline CDR1 is DFQATT and CDR2 SNEGSKA (reference sequence). The CDR3 length is 11 residues.

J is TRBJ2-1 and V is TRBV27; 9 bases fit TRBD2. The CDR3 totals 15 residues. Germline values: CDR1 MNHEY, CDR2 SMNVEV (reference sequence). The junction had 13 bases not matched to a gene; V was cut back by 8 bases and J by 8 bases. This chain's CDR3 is CASHSGTSLGHEQFF. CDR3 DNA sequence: TGTGCCAGCCATTCCGGGACTAGCCTCGGTCATGAGCAGTTCTTC.

The CDR3 region is CALGQGGETQYF. In nucleotides, the CDR3 is TGTGCCCTAGGACAGGGGGGAGAGACCCAGTACTTC. This chain uses TRBV6-5 with TRBJ2-4; 10 bases fit TRBD1. The better agreement between TRBJ2-5 and the DNA end casts doubt on the J call. Germline V gives CDR1 MNHEY, CDR2 SVGAGI. This CDR3 has 12 amino acids.

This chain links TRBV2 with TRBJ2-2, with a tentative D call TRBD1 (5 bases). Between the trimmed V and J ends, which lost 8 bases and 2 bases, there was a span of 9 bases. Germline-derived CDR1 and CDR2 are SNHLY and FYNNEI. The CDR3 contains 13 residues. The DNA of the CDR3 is TGTGCCAGCTGGCAGGGTAACACCGGGGAGCTGTTTTTT. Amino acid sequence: CASWQGNTGELFF.

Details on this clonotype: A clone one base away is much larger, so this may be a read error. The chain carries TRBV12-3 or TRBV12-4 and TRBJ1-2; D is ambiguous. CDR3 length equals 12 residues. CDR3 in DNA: TGTGCCGGCAGTCGACAAGTCTATGGCTACACCTTC. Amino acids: CAGSRQVYGYTF.

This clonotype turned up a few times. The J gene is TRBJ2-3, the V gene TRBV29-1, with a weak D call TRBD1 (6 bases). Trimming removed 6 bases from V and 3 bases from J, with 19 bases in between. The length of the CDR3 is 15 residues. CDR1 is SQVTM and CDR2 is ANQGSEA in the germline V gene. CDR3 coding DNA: TGCAGCGTGCCGTCGGGGTACAGGGTGACAGATACGCAGTATTTT. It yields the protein CSVPSGYRVTDTQYF.

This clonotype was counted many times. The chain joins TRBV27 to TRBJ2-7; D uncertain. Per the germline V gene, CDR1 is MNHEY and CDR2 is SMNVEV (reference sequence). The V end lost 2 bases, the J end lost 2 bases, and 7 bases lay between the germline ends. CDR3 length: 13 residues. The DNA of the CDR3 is TGTGCCAGCAGTTTAAGGCGGCCCTACGAGCAGTACTTC. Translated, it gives CASSLRRPYEQYF.

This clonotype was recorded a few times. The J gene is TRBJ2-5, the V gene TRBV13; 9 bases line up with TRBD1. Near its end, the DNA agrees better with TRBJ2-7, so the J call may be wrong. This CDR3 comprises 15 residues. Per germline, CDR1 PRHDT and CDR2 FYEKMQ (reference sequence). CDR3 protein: CASSANAGQGDEQYF. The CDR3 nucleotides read TGTGCCAGCAGCGCGAACGCGGGACAGGGTGACGAGCAGTACTTC.

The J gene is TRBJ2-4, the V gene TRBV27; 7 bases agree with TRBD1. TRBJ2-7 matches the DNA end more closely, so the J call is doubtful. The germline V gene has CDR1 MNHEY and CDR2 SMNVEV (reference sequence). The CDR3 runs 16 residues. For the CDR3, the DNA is TGTGCCAGCAGTTTATCCGGTGGGGACAGACCCTACGAGCAGTACTTC. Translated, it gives CASSLSGGDRPYEQYF.

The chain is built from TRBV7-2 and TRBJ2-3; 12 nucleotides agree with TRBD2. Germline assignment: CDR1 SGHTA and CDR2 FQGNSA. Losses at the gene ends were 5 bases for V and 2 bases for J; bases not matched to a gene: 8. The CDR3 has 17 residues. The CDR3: CASSPAGTSGPTDTQYF. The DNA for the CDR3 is TGTGCCAGCAGCCCGGCCGGGACTAGCGGGCCCACAGATACGCAGTATTTT.

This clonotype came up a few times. The CDR3 sequence is CASGPSGRQETQYF. The CDR3 region has the DNA TGTGCCAGCGGGCCAAGCGGCAGACAGGAGACCCAGTACTTC. The chain couples TRBV28 to TRBJ2-5, with D perhaps given as TRBD1 or TRBD2 (5 bases each). CDR1 MDHEN and CDR2 SYDVKM come from the germline V gene. The CDR3 runs 14 residues. With 8 bases removed from V and 5 bases from J, the gap between germline ends came to 18 bases.